A single sample is the source of the 3 T cell receptor beta chains below, sequenced in a study of T-cell reconstitution after alpha-beta-depleted transplantation in children. Researchers prepared the TCRbeta library using unique molecular identifiers, the study reports. In TCRdb, the PCR reads were re-called with MiXCR into one record per CDR3 protein. The table lists 450,000 to 550,000 distinct CDR3 sequences, about an eighth of them singletons. This material consisted of PBMCs, mostly from graft donor cells, taken 180 days after TCRalphabeta/CD19-depleted stem cell transplant. The receptors were sampled from a female patient aged 2-10 years who had a stem cell transplant for aplastic anemia, so the T cells may come from the graft donor.

This clonotype was detected only a few times. This chain uses TRBV12-3 or TRBV12-4 with TRBJ2-7; 8 bases match TRBD2. Trimming at V came to 3 bases and at J to 3 bases, leaving 4 bases not matched to a gene. The CDR3 totals 14 residues. CDR3 sequence (DNA): TGTGCCAGCAGTTTGAGTAGCGGGAACTACGAGCAGTACGTC. Amino acids: CASSLSSGNYEQYV.

This clonotype appeared a few times. This chain links TRBV20-1 with TRBJ2-2, with D unclear. Trimming removed 3 bases at V and 5 bases at J, with 10 bases between. CDR1 and CDR2 from the germline V gene are DFQATT and SNEGSKA (reference sequence). The CDR3 runs to 13 residues. CDR3 DNA sequence: TGCAGTGCTAGCTGGGCCGGAACCGGGGAGCTGTTTTTT. Amino acids: CSASWAGTGELFF.

This clonotype was counted ten times or more. The chain is built from TRBV5-5 and TRBJ1-1; D possibly corresponds to TRBD1 (6 bases). The length of the CDR3 is 14 residues. Trimming left V 6 bases short and J 0 bases short, with 12 bases between. CDR1 is SGHKS and CDR2 is YYEKEE in the germline V gene (reference sequence). The CDR3 coding sequence is TGTGCCAGCAACACCGGGACAATGAACACTGAAGCTTTCTTT. Its translation is CASNTGTMNTEAFF.